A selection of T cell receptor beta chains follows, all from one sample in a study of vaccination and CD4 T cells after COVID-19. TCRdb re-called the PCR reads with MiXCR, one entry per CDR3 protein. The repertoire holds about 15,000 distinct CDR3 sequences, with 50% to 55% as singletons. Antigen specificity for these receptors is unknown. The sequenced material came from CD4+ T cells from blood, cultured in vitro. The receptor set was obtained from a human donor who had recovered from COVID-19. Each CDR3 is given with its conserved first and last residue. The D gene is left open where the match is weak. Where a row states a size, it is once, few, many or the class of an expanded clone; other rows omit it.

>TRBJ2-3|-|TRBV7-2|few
TGTGCTAGCAGCTTAGCAGTCGACAGCACAGATACGCAGTATTTT
CASSLAVDSTDTQYF
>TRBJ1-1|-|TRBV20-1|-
TGCAGTGCTAGAAGGCAGGTTGGGTCGTCAGCTTTCTTT
CSARRQVGSSAFF
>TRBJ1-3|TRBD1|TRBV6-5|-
TGTGCCAGCAGTTCGGACAGGTACCCTGGAAACACCATATATTTT
CASSSDRYPGNTIYF
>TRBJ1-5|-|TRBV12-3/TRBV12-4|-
TGTGCCAGCAGACGCACAGGGATGGGTCAGCCCCAGCATTTT
CASRRTGMGQPQHF
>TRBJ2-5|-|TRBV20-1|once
TGCAGTGCTAGGGATCCCCGGACAGTAGGGGGTCAAGAGACCCAGTACTTC
CSARDPRTVGGQETQYF
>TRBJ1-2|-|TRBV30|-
TGTGCCTGGAGTGGATCCCCGACGGCTCCCCACACCTTC
CAWSGSPTAPHTF
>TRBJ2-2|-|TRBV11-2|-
TGTGCCAGCAGCTTAACCCGGGCGAGCACCGGGGAGCTGTTTTTT
CASSLTRASTGELFF
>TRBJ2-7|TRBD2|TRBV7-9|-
TGTGCCAGCAGTCATCGGCAGGGACTAGCGGGAACGTACGAGCAGTACTTC
CASSHRQGLAGTYEQYF
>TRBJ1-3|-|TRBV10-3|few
TGTGCCACCCGCATTTATCAGGGGCGCTCTGGAAACACCATATATTTT
CATRIYQGRSGNTIYF
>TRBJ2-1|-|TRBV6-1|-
TGTGCCAGTGCGGGGAGTAAGGGGGCGCTTGAGCAGTTCTTC
CASAGSKGALEQFF
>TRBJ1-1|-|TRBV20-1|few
TGCAGTGCTAGAGGGAACGGCGACACTGAAGCTTTCTTT
CSARGNGDTEAFF
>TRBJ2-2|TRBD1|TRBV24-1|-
TGTGCCACCAGTGCCCCTGACAGGGGAACCGGGGAGCTGTTTTTT
CATSAPDRGTGELFF
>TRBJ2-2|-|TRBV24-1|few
TGTGCCACCAGTGATCCACAGGAGAACACCGGGGAGCTGTTTTTT
CATSDPQENTGELFF
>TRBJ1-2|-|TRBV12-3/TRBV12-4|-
TGTGCCGGCAGCAAACAGGAATTCTATGGCTACACCTTC
CAGSKQEFYGYTF
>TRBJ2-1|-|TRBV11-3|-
TGTGCCAGCAGCTTAGGGGGTGAGCAGTTCTTC
CASSLGGEQFF
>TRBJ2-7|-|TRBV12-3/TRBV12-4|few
TGTGCCAGCAGTTTCCGGGAATTCTACGAGCAGTACTTC
CASSFREFYEQYF
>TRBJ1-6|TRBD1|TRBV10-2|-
TGCGCCAGTCGGGGACAGGAAAATTCACCCCTCCACTTT
CASRGQENSPLHF
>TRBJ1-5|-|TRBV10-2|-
TGCGCCAGCAGTCAGACAGGCTACAATCAGCCCCAGCATTTT
CASSQTGYNQPQHF
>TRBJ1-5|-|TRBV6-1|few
TGTGCCAGCAGTCGGGACAGCAATCAGCCCCAGCATTTT
CASSRDSNQPQHF
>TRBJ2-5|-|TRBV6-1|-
TGTGCCAGCAAGTGGTCCGGAGAGGAGACCCAGTACTTC
CASKWSGEETQYF
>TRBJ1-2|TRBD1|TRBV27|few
TGTGCCAGCAGTCCTACAGGGGACGCCTATGGCTACACCTTC
CASSPTGDAYGYTF
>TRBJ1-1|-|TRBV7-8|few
TGTGCCAGCAGTTCACAATCCACGGGCTCTGAAGCTTTCTTT
CASSSQSTGSEAFF
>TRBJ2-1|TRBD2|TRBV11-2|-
TGTGCCAGCAGCCGACTAGCGGGAGGGCCGAATGAGCAGTTCTTC
CASSRLAGGPNEQFF
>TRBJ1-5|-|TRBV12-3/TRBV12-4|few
TGTGCCAGCAGTAGAGTCTCAGGCAATCAGCCCCAGCATTTT
CASSRVSGNQPQHF
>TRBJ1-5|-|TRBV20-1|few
TGCAGTGCTAGAGATCAATGGGGGAACGGTCCCAATAATCAGCCCCAGCATTTT
CSARDQWGNGPNNQPQHF
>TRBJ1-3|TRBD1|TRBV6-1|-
TGTGCCAGCAGTCTCGGACAGGGGGATCCTGGAAACACCATATATTTT
CASSLGQGDPGNTIYF
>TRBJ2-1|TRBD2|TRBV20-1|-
TGCAGTGCTGGGACTAGCGGGAGGGCCTCCTACAATGAGCAGTTCTTC
CSAGTSGRASYNEQFF
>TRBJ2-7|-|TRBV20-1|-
TGCAGTGCTAGAGGGGGGAGCGAGCAGTACTTC
CSARGGSEQYF
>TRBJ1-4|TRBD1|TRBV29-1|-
TGCAGCGCCCCATTGCCCGGACAGGGGTCTAATGAAAAACTGTTTTTT
CSAPLPGQGSNEKLFF
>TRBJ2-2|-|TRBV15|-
TGTGCCACCAGCAGAGATCGAACAGGCCAGAACACCGGGGAGCTGTTTTTT
CATSRDRTGQNTGELFF
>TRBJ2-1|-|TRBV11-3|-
TGTGCCAGCAGCTTAGTCAGGGGGGTATGGAATGAGCAGTTCTTC
CASSLVRGVWNEQFF
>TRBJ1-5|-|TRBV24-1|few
TGTGCCACCAGTGATTCTGACGGATATAGCAATCAGCCCCAGCATTTT
CATSDSDGYSNQPQHF
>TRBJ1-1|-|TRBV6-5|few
TGTGCCAGCAGTTACTCGACTCACGGGGACACTGAAGCTTTCTTT
CASSYSTHGDTEAFF
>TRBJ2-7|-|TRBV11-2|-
TGTGCCAGCAGCCTCGAGACGAATCCGGGAACGCACTCCTACGAGCAGTACTTC
CASSLETNPGTHSYEQYF
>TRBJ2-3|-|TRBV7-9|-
TGTGCCAGCAGCTTAGCGCCTCCTTCGTGGCAAACAGATACGCAGTATTTT
CASSLAPPSWQTDTQYF
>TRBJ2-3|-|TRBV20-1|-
TGCAGTGCTAGTGGTGGGGGCACAGATACGCAGTATTTT
CSASGGGTDTQYF
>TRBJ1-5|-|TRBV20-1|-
TGCAGTGCTACTAAACCCCACAATCAGCCCCAGCATTTT
CSATKPHNQPQHF
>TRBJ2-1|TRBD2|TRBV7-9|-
TGTGCCAGCAGCTCGAGACTAGCGGGAGGTTACAATGAGCAGTTCTTC
CASSSRLAGGYNEQFF
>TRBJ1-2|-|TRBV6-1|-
TGTGCCAGCATCCTAGTTGGGGAGGTCCCGGGGGGCTACACCTTC
CASILVGEVPGGYTF
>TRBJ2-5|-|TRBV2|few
TGTGCCAGCAGTGGCCTCTCAACGGAGACCCAGTACTTC
CASSGLSTETQYF
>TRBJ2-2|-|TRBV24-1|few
TGTGCCACCAGTGATCCCCCAACTAGCCCCGGGGAGCTGTTTTTT
CATSDPPTSPGELFF
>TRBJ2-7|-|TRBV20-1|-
TGCAGTGCAATCCGACAGGCCAACTCCTACGAGCAGTACTTC
CSAIRQANSYEQYF
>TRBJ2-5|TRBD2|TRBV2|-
TGTGCCAGCACCGACGAGAGGGCAGCGGGAGGGAGAGAGACCCAGTACTTC
CASTDERAAGGRETQYF
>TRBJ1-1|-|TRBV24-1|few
TGTGCCACCAGTGATTCACTAAGAGCTGAAGCTTTCTTT
CATSDSLRAEAFF
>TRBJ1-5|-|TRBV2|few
TGTGCCAGCAGTGGAACGCGAGAGGATCAGCCCCAGCATTTT
CASSGTREDQPQHF
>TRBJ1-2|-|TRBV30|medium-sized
TGTGCCTGGAGTGTAAAGGCGTCGTATGGCTACACCTTC
CAWSVKASYGYTF
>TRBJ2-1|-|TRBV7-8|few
TGTGCCAGCAACAACCCAGGGATCGGGGTGGCAAATGAGCAGTTCTTC
CASNNPGIGVANEQFF
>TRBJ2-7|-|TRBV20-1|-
-
CSAQGTSTSSTSGRYEQYF